The source of this T cell receptor beta chain is a study of long-term antiretroviral therapy in people with HIV. General observations from the study: The study found narrower CDR3 length ranges in HIV repertoires than in controls. Pre-ART clonal expansions dominated every time point's repertoire.

This clone is large in the sample. The antigen remains unidentified. Assay version v3.0 of immunoSEQ was used, and it was run at survey level. Sequencing used immunoSEQ multiplex PCR; TCRdb keeps in-frame clones, though not all of them. The sample holds 19,000 or so clones, around 77% seen once. Trimming at V came to 5 bases and at J to 4 bases, leaving 7 bases not matched to a gene. The CDR3 spans 16 residues. Per germline, CDR1 MNHEY and CDR2 SMNVEV (reference sequence). The source of this sequence is a man aged 50-59 years with HIV. The material was unsorted PBMCs, obtained 2.2 years after starting antiretroviral therapy. J is TRBJ2-2 and V is TRBV27; 10 bases fit TRBD2. CDR3 in amino acids: CASSPGLADATGELFF. DNA for the CDR3: TGTGCCAGCAGTCCCGGACTAGCGGACGCCACCGGGGAGCTGTTTTTT.